The TCR beta chain under discussion was sequenced for a study of shared clonotypes between healthy human individuals. With 5 bases clipped from V and 4 bases from J, the junction kept 8 bases outside the gene matches. The germline CDR1 and CDR2 sequences are LNHDA and SQIVND (reference sequence). This CDR3 has 15 amino acids. General study results and limits: Non-shared clonotypes had lower generation probabilities than those shared by all four donors.

About this clone itself: Its antigen is currently unknown.

Evenly divided among several immunoSEQ plates was the genomic DNA of each subset. Clones were read by immunoSEQ multiplex PCR, and TCRdb kept only the in-frame ones, dropping some. The sample yields fewer than 400,000 clones, less than 85% seen once. The receptor comes from a young man in good health. J is TRBJ1-5 and V is TRBV19; 7 positions agree with TRBD1. Sequencing used memory CD4+ T cells sorted from blood. Sample subset: CD45RA-negative fraction. This chain's CDR3 is CASSETGTRNQPQHF. In DNA form, the CDR3 reads TGTGCCAGTAGTGAGACAGGGACCCGGAATCAGCCCCAGCATTTT.